This TCR beta chain came from a study of beta chain features in type 1 diabetes. On the study more broadly: The patients were much like the healthy donors in age, gender and cell yields. Examination of sorted cells across all samples involved approximately 100,000,000 cells.

In the case of this clone: Its antigen is unidentified.

Study results and caveats: Type 1 diabetes patients had fewer VDJ junction insertions and more deletions.

Per donor, one heparinised blood draw averaged around 0.12 L. The sequenced template was cDNA made from the entire isolated RNA. The assay was immunoSEQ multiplex PCR, and TCRdb's table has in-frame clones only and misses some. Here the sample spans under 800,000 clones, 15% to 19% being singletons. V lost 2 bases and J lost 1, with 12 bases in between. Germline V gives CDR1 MNHNS, CDR2 SASEGT. This CDR3 has 15 amino acids. The sample was naive CD4+ T cells from blood. The chain has TRBV6-1 and TRBJ2-7; maybe TRBD2 (6 bases). This sequence was found in a man aged 18 to 29 in good health. The CDR3 region has the DNA TGTGCCAGCAGTGAACTTGTGACTAGGTCCTACGAGCAGTACTTC. Its protein is CASSELVTRSYEQYF.